The 26 T cell receptor beta chains below were found in one sample sequenced in a study of blood T cell repertoires in COVID-19. Here immunoSEQ multiplex PCR was the method, and the copy in TCRdb shows in-frame clones only, minus some. The sample has about 170,000 clones, less than 90% seen once; the top ten hold over 7%. Sequencing was done on a sample of PBMCs or T cells enriched from blood (not recorded which). These TCRs come from a woman between 50 and 59 years old who had recovered from COVID-19.

V and J are TRBV7-2 and TRBJ2-1, with D uncertain. V lost 1 base, J lost 9 bases, and 7 bases lay in between. Looked up from germline, CDR1 is SGHTA and CDR2 is FQGNSA. CDR3 length equals 12 residues. The CDR3 loop is CASSLVASEQFF. CDR3 sequence (DNA): TGTGCCAGCAGCTTAGTGGCTAGTGAGCAGTTCTTC.

CDR3 sequence (DNA): TGTGCCAGTAGTGCCAGGGGACAGGGGAAAGAGACCCAGTACTTC. It encodes CASSARGQGKETQYF. This chain uses TRBV19 with TRBJ2-5, with 10 positions matching TRBD1. J lost 3 bases, V lost 5 bases, and 6 bases had no gene match. The germline V gene has CDR1 LNHDA and CDR2 SQIVND (reference sequence). CDR3 size: 15 residues.

V gene TRBV2 combines with J gene TRBJ1-6; TRBD1 matches 9 bases. The V gene end was trimmed by 7 bases and the J gene end by 5 bases; junction bases not matched to a gene: 6. CDR1 and CDR2 (germline): SNHLY, FYNNEI. The CDR3 is 15 residues long. Written as DNA, the CDR3 is TGTGCCAGCATCCTACAGGGGGCTCATAATTCACCCCTCCACTTT. Residues: CASILQGAHNSPLHF.

The CDR3 reads CASSLDGRFREQYF. CDR3 sequence (DNA): TGTGCCAGCAGCTTAGACGGGAGGTTCCGCGAGCAGTACTTC. The rearrangement uses TRBV7-2 and TRBJ2-7, with 7 bases that match TRBD2. CDR1 and CDR2 from the germline V gene are SGHTA and FQGNSA. The CDR3 contains 14 residues. The J segment lost 6 bases and the V segment lost 1 base, leaving 6 bases of the junction unmatched.

The chain carries TRBV6-2 or TRBV6-3 and TRBJ2-7; tentative D call: TRBD1 (6 bases). The CDR3 is made up of 13 amino acids. With 4 bases removed from V and 4 bases from J, the gap between germline ends came to 11 bases. The germline CDR1 and CDR2 sequences are MNHEY and SVGEGT. CDR3 sequence reads: CASSSSDSYEQYF. As DNA, the CDR3 is TGTGCCAGCAGTTCCTCGGACAGTTACGAGCAGTACTTC.

The rearrangement joins TRBV5-4 to TRBJ2-5, with 9 bases fitting TRBD2. Looked up from germline, CDR1 is SGHNT and CDR2 is YYREEE (reference sequence). V trimming: 4 bases; J trimming: 5 bases; junction bases outside the gene matches: 9. The CDR3 has 15 residues. CDR3 coding DNA: TGTGCCAGCAGCGCGGGGGGGACGGGAGATGAGACCCAGTACTTC. Amino acid sequence: CASSAGGTGDETQYF.

This chain joins TRBV2 and TRBJ1-6; 10 bases fit TRBD1. The germline V gene has CDR1 SNHLY and CDR2 FYNNEI. V was pared by 10 bases and J by 5 bases, with 8 bases of the junction left unmatched. The CDR3 runs to 15 residues. CDR3 sequence: CATLDRGIHNSPLHF. The CDR3 DNA reads as TGTGCCACTTTGGACAGGGGGATCCATAATTCACCCCTCCACTTT.

This chain connects TRBV6-5 to TRBJ1-2; TRBD1 matches 8 bases. The ends lost 6 bases at V and 3 bases at J; junction bases unmatched: 9. CDR3 size: 15 residues. CDR1 and CDR2 from the germline V gene are MNHEY and SVGAGI. Here the CDR3 reads CASSPTGAGHYGYTF. Written as DNA, the CDR3 is TGTGCCAGCAGCCCGACAGGGGCGGGTCACTATGGCTACACCTTC.

The gene calls are TRBV7-6 and TRBJ2-1, with TRBD1 matching over 11 bases. The CDR3 is made up of 17 amino acids. The V and J ends lost 5 bases and 9 bases, in that order; junction bases with no gene match: 15. Germline V lookup: CDR1 SGHVS, CDR2 FNYEAQ. The CDR3, as DNA: TGTGCCAGCAGCGGGGTCCCGGGACAGGGGGTTAGAGGTGAGCAGTTCTTC. Residues: CASSGVPGQGVRGEQFF.

The chain carries TRBV29-1 and TRBJ1-1, with 7 positions matching TRBD1. The CDR3 runs 12 residues. The V segment lost 7 bases and the J segment 6 bases; nucleotides outside the gene matches: 8. Germline V gene data show CDR1 as SQVTM and CDR2 as ANQGSEA. The CDR3 sequence is CSANRGRAEAFF. Written as DNA, the CDR3 is TGCAGCGCCAACAGGGGACGGGCTGAAGCTTTCTTT.

This clone occurred a few times. This rearrangement joins TRBV2 to TRBJ2-1; 11 nucleotides line up with TRBD2. The V and J ends lost 6 bases and 9 bases, in that order; junction bases with no gene match: 4. The V gene's germline CDR1 is SNHLY and CDR2 FYNNEI. The CDR3 has 13 amino acids. In DNA, the CDR3 is TGTGCCAGCAGCTTAGCGGGAGGGATTGAGCAGTTCTTC. Translated, it gives CASSLAGGIEQFF.

The J gene is TRBJ2-1, the V gene TRBV6-5; D possibly corresponds to TRBD2 (6 bases). Germline values: CDR1 MNHEY, CDR2 SVGAGI. V gave up 0 bases and J gave up 7 bases, with 16 bases separating them. The CDR3 is made up of 16 amino acids. CDR3 protein: CASSYSGGADRNEQFF. The DNA for the CDR3 is TGTGCCAGCAGTTACTCCGGCGGGGCGGATCGGAATGAGCAGTTCTTC.

This chain uses TRBV4-3 with TRBJ2-1; TRBD2 agrees at 7 bases. CDR3 length: 15 amino acids. V lost 3 bases to trimming and J lost 6 bases; unmatched junction nucleotides: 8. Germline CDR1 reads LGHNA; CDR2 reads YSLEER. The CDR3, as DNA: TGCGCCAGCAGCCAGGGGACTATCAATTTCAATGAGCAGTTCTTC. Its translation is CASSQGTINFNEQFF.

The chain has TRBV24-1 and TRBJ2-1, with D possibly being TRBD2 (6 bases). There are 16 residues in the CDR3. V dropped 1 base and J dropped 0 bases, with 9 bases sitting between them. Per germline, CDR1 KGHDR and CDR2 SFDVKD. CDR3: CATSDFRGSSYNEQFF. The CDR3 region has the DNA TGTGCCACCAGTGATTTCCGGGGGAGCTCCTACAATGAGCAGTTCTTC.

The chain uses TRBV6-5 and TRBJ2-6; D is unclear. V lost 1 base and J 0 bases, leaving 7 bases between the germline ends. CDR1 is MNHEY, CDR2 SVGAGI, per germline. The CDR3 runs to 16 residues. CDR3 loop: CASSYWASSGANVLTF. In DNA, the CDR3 is TGTGCCAGCAGTTACTGGGCCAGCTCTGGGGCCAACGTCCTGACTTTC.

The V call is TRBV18, the J call TRBJ2-6, with 7 bases that match TRBD2. V shed 3 bases and J 2 bases; nucleotides not matched to a gene: 4. Germline V lookup: CDR1 KGHSH, CDR2 LQKENI. The CDR3 covers 16 residues. The CDR3 loop is CASSPFRGAGANVLTF. In DNA, the CDR3 is TGTGCCAGCTCACCCTTCCGGGGGGCTGGGGCCAACGTCCTGACTTTC. Supplemented by reference TRBV18 and TRBJ2-6, the full variable domain reads NAGVMQNPRHLVRRRGQEARLRCSPMKGHSHVYWYRQLPEEGLKFMVYLQKENIIDESGMPKERFSAEFPKEGPSILRIQQVVRGDSAAYFCASSPFRGAGANVLTFGAGSRLTVL.

V usage is TRBV19 and J usage is TRBJ1-2, with TRBD1 matching over 12 bases. Germline V gene lookup returns CDR1 LNHDA and CDR2 SQIVND (reference sequence). This CDR3 is built from 15 residues. V lost 7 bases, J lost 7 bases, and 10 bases stayed unmatched. Written as DNA, the CDR3 is TGTGCCAGTAACGCCGGGACAGGGGGCTTAGGTGGCTACACCTTC. Protein product: CASNAGTGGLGGYTF.

V is TRBV19 and J is TRBJ1-1, with D unclear. The V end was cut by 6 bases, the J end by 4 bases, with 12 bases between. There are 13 residues in the CDR3. The germline V gene encodes CDR1 LNHDA and CDR2 SQIVND (reference sequence). This CDR3 is CASREPMSTEAFF. CDR3 nucleotide sequence: TGTGCCAGTAGGGAGCCGATGAGCACTGAAGCTTTCTTT.

The chain uses TRBV5-6 and TRBJ1-5; unclear D gene. Trimming took off 5 bases at V and 2 bases at J, with 14 bases between the two ends. The CDR3 has 15 residues. CDR1 SGHDT and CDR2 YYEEEE come from the germline V gene. The CDR3 sequence is CASSQDGIGNQPQHF. CDR3 in DNA: TGTGCCAGCAGTCAGGACGGGATAGGCAATCAGCCCCAGCATTTT. The full variable domain, its missing parts supplied by reference TRBV5-6 and TRBJ1-5, is DAGVTQSPTHLIKTRGQQVTLRCSPKSGHDTVSWYQQALGQGPQFIFQYYEEEERQRGNFPDRFSGHQFPNYSSELNVNALLLGDSALYLCASSQDGIGNQPQHFGDGTRLSIL.

This chain joins TRBV5-4 and TRBJ2-7; a weak D match, TRBD2 (5 bases). V was pared by 5 bases and J by 2 bases, with 11 bases between. The CDR3 contains 13 residues. CDR1 SGHNT and CDR2 YYREEE come from the germline V gene (reference sequence). CDR3 DNA: TGTGCCAGCAGTTCGGGGTCTGCCTACGAGCAGTACTTC. It encodes CASSSGSAYEQYF. Drawing the rest from reference TRBV5-4 and TRBJ2-7, the complete variable domain is ETGVTQSPTHLIKTRGQQVTLRCSSQSGHNTVSWYQQALGQGPQFIFQYYREEENGRGNFPPRFSGLQFPNYSSELNVNALELDDSALYLCASSSGSAYEQYFGPGTRLTVT.

The chain combines TRBV19 with TRBJ1-4, with 8 bases identical to TRBD1. Germline V CDR1 and CDR2: LNHDA, SQIVND (reference sequence). This CDR3 has 15 residues. J was trimmed by 7 bases and V by 3 bases; bases with no gene match: 7. The CDR3 nucleotides are TGTGCCAGTAGTATTCCAACGGGACAGGCTGAAAAACTGTTTTTT. This encodes CASSIPTGQAEKLFF.

This chain joins TRBV6-2 or TRBV6-3 and TRBJ2-7; D gene uncertain. Germline CDR1 MNHEY, CDR2 SVGEGT. This CDR3 has 14 amino acids. The V and J ends lost 3 bases and 2 bases respectively, with 11 bases between them. The CDR3 DNA is TGTGCCAGCAGTTATTTGCGGCTACCCTACGAGCAGTACTTC. Encoded protein: CASSYLRLPYEQYF.

V and J are TRBV5-1 and TRBJ2-5, with D perhaps TRBD2 (6 bases). The CDR3 contains 13 residues. Looked up from germline, CDR1 is SGHRS and CDR2 is YFSETQ. The ends were cut back, 2 bases at V and 2 bases at J, with 7 bases in the middle. The CDR3 coding sequence is TGCGCCAGCAGCTTTAGCGGACAAGAGACCCAGTACTTC. This codes for CASSFSGQETQYF.

To note about this clone: A read error may produce the germline difference seen at one junction end. The chain has TRBV5-4 and TRBJ2-7, with 7 bases fitting TRBD2. Germline V gene sequence: CDR1 SGHNT, CDR2 YYREEE (reference sequence). The CDR3 consists of 14 residues. CDR3 nucleotide sequence: TGTGCCAGCAGCTTGGCCGGGCGGGAGTGGAATGGGAACTTC. Translation gives CASSLAGREWNGNF.

The chain links TRBV2 to TRBJ2-2; 11 positions match TRBD2. Germline CDR1 and CDR2: SNHLY and FYNNEI. Trimming cost V 4 bases and J 3 bases; bases outside gene matches: 4. The CDR3 has 16 residues. DNA of the CDR3: TGTGCCAGCAGTGCCGGGACTAGCGGCTACACCGGGGAGCTGTTTTTT. It translates to CASSAGTSGYTGELFF. The variable domain in full, with the rest retrieved from reference TRBV2 and TRBJ2-2, is EPEVTQTPSHQVTQMGQEVILRCVPISNHLYFYWYRQILGQKVEFLVSFYNNEISEKSEIFDDQFSVERPDGSNFTLKIRSTKLEDSAMYFCASSAGTSGYTGELFFGEGSRLTVL.

V usage is TRBV12-3 or TRBV12-4 and J usage is TRBJ2-7; 7 bases are shared with TRBD1. The CDR3 runs 13 residues. The ends lost 1 base at V and 3 bases at J; junction bases unmatched: 0. The CDR3 here is CASSLGDSYEQYF. The CDR3 DNA sequence: TGTGCCAGCAGTTTAGGGGACAGCTACGAGCAGTACTTC.